Included here is one T cell receptor beta chain sequence, with context. Its antigen specificity is not known. Per-base qualities were not stored, and no clone one base away is much larger. CDR1 and CDR2 were assigned from the germline V gene (reference sequence) as GTSNPN and SVGIG. The CDR3 runs 15 residues from the cysteine to the phenylalanine. The entry retains the CDR3 DNA only, 45 bases that are in frame from base 1. V is cut back by 3 bases and J by 9 bases, with 12 bases in the junction unmatched. This entry is derived from a study of cytomegalovirus exposure and HLA in healthy donors (dated by TCRdb to the late 2010s). Concerning the study at large: An earlier analysis of several hundred of the donors reported about 280 Gb of sequence data and 117 million unique TCR beta sequences obtained from roughly 170 million T cells. About 280 gigabases of sequencing data and around 85 million unique TCR sequences made up an early release that covered several hundred HLA-typed donors. Among the roughly 390 genotyped donors, around 81% belonged to the genetic ancestry cluster associated with self-reported Caucasian donors. The study aimed to test whether signatures of past pathogen exposure could be identified by cataloging public T cell receptors. The study profiled the T cell repertoires of under 850 subjects by immunosequencing and related them to cytomegalovirus serostatus. Along with the roughly 670-subject first cohort, a separate validation cohort of over a hundred different subjects was used. To predict cytomegalovirus infection status, the study brought together high-throughput TCR immunosequencing, statistical association of individual TCRs with disease status, and machine learning. In a later analysis, previously published TCR beta repertoires from about 670 donors were re-analyzed and high-resolution HLA genotyping was added so that TCR occurrence patterns could be studied. Rather than drawing on any new phenotypic data, the later analysis identified candidate immune exposures from TCR beta sequences and the way those sequences occurred across donors. An earlier analysis of around 580 of the donors used high-throughput TCR beta sequencing to judge whether each TCR beta V gene segment behaved as functional or pseudogenic. Donor age, sex, ethnicity and CMV serostatus were collected together with the repertoire data. A later genetic analysis used genome-wide SNP genotypes for about three fifths of the roughly 700 donors, treating that subset as a discovery cohort. Every discovery cohort repertoire had been produced on one sequencing platform. Class I and class II HLA loci were covered by the typing at four-digit resolution. The number of donors typed differed by locus, with about 629-640 for A, B, C, DRB1 and DQB1, roughly 550 for DQA1, 606 for DPA1, and under 490 for DPB1. Because of strong linkage in the cohort, roughly 5 DR-DQ haplotypes were treated as single units for association and clustering. Across some 400 genotyped donors of the cohort, an average of roughly 250,000 unique TCR beta nucleotide sequences per donor were sequenced, and approximately 19% of those sequences were non-productive. On the study overall, not on this receptor specifically: A cluster of highly shared sequence variants was judged likely to represent a technical artifact of the sequencing pipeline. A later analysis found that HLA-associated TCR beta chains were more clonally expanded and had lower generation probabilities than equally common non-associated chains. About 17 rarely observed V segments, including chromosome 9 orphons, were excluded from the earlier analysis of several hundred of the donors because counts were too low. The authors suggested that the approach could potentially be generalized to other disease states and immunological phenotypes. In a later analysis, TCR association rates were found to vary across HLA loci, with the most associated TCRs seen for DRB1 alleles and the fewest for HLA-C alleles. Strong co-occurrence of HLA alleles, especially DR and DQ, made assigning TCR associations to individual alleles difficult. In the study, some 180 TCR beta chains were listed as associated with cytomegalovirus. According to a later analysis, parvovirus B19, influenza, CMV and Epstein-Barr virus appeared linked to several top co-occurrence clusters. V-gene and J-gene trimming of TCR beta chains was associated with a missense DCLRE1C variant in a later genetic analysis, and the association was replicated in an independent cohort. The classifier was reported to diagnose cytomegalovirus status with high specificity and sensitivity in both the original cohort and the validation cohort. For the cohort, immune exposure information was limited to CMV serostatus. A later genetic analysis reported fewer N-insertions in productive TCRs among donors in an Asian-associated ancestry cluster than the approximately 700-donor mean. In a later analysis, most CMV-associated TCR beta chains were found to appear HLA-restricted, with HLA associations seemingly driven largely by CMV exposure. Broadly in line with IMGT annotations, most TCR beta V segments showed up in productive rearrangements about 87% or about 30% of the time in an earlier analysis of around 550 of the donors. In this cohort, only TCR beta chains were sequenced, and detectable features were limited by the absence of alpha or paired-chain data. Linkage disequilibrium might explain the correlated functional status among segregating V segments, but an unknown experimental factor could not be excluded. In a later analysis, 16,951 TCR beta sequences were associated with specific HLA alleles at a false discovery rate of 0.05. Most TCR sequences were observed very rarely across donors, whereas some public TCRs were present in many individuals. A further reported finding was that TCR beta sequences accurately predicted the HLA-A and HLA-B alleles for most subjects in the first cohort. HLA typing was unavailable for some donors at each locus, so association tests used only the typed subset. Sequencing depth was assumed to be roughly uniform across donors in the presence/absence analyses, though that assumption may not hold. In vitro tests confirmed that three of the cytomegalovirus-associated TCR beta chains recognize cytomegalovirus antigens. Some IMGT-functional V segments, including TRBV6-2 and TRBV6-3, could not be distinguished by the 87-base-pair reads and were therefore excluded.

The cohort consisted of 670 or so healthy bone marrow donors. All cohort members were sampled while nominally healthy, although unrecorded immune exposures were likely present. The donor was CMV seropositive and was included in the group of about 290 seropositive cohort members. A peripheral blood sample was collected from each donor, and TCR beta sequencing was performed on peripheral blood mononuclear cells. Genomic DNA extraction from the blood cell samples was performed with the Qiagen DNeasy Blood Extraction Kit. Library construction relied on the immunoSEQ multiplex PCR assay. For the multiplex PCR, a mixture combining 60 forward primers for TCR Vbeta segments and 13 reverse primers for TCR Jbeta segments was used. A multiplex PCR assay on genomic DNA amplified the CDR3 region of rearranged TCR beta genes. The amplified TCR beta libraries were sequenced on the Illumina HiSeq System as 87-base-pair reads. Turning to the authors' computational methods: In a later analysis, around 80 million unique TCR beta chains were counted across the approximately 670 repertoires, and roughly 11 million of these chains were shared by at least two donors. Raw reads were error-corrected and collapsed into unique sequences with a nearest-neighbor algorithm that merged closely related sequences to remove PCR and sequencing errors. Alignment of CDR3 sequences to IMGT reference sequences was used to assign V, D and J gene segments. Each retained sequence needed at least a six-nucleotide match to both a V gene segment and a J gene segment. Rearrangements were called productive when the CDR3 lacked stop codons and stayed in frame with V and J; all others were non-productive. CDR3 was defined according to IMGT convention as the region running from the second conserved V-encoded cysteine to the conserved J-encoded phenylalanine. The earlier analysis of 500 to 750 of the donors excluded any sequence lacking an unambiguous match to a single V gene segment. An earlier analysis of 550 to 650 of the donors classified V segments as functional when productive rearrangements were above 56.7% and as segregating when the standard deviation between donors was above 5%. A statistical classification framework was built to diagnose cytomegalovirus status from the catalog of TCR beta chain sequences. V and J gene assignment, in a later analysis, came from comparing TCR nucleotide sequences with IMGT/GENE-DB human TR gene sequences. A later analysis assigned CDR3 sequences and most-parsimonious VDJ recombination scenarios with the TCRdist pipeline. In a later analysis, each TCR beta chain was defined by its CDR3 amino acid sequence together with its V-gene family, and reads without a unique V-gene family were excluded. To address suspected cross-contamination and a sequencing artifact, a later analysis removed several hundred highly shared, low-generation-probability nucleotide sequences. In a later analysis, a clonal expansion index for each public chain was calculated from normalized within-repertoire ranks of inferred template counts. Generation probabilities in a later analysis came from a VDJ recombination model fitted to out-of-frame rearrangements, and those results were checked against IGoR. Hypergeometric tests were used in a later analysis to score TCR-TCR, TCR-HLA and TCR-CMV co-occurrence, with a repertoire-size bias correction applied to the TCR pairs. To estimate false discovery rates, a later analysis permuted the HLA or CMV assignments 20 times. In a later analysis, co-occurring TCRs were grouped with DBSCAN, and TCRdist sequence similarity was added when clustering was performed within HLA-allele-positive subsets. Repertoires with fewer than 30,000 or more than 120,000 public chains were left out of co-occurrence clustering, as were a handful of repertoires with anomalous nucleotide sharing. In its TCRdb copy, this immuneACCESS table keeps in-frame sequences only and misses some clones. Where compared with another copy, unresolved V genes explain less than half of these, and the others have no known cause. The DNA gave D and trimming, while V, J and clone size come from that table. The sample table records approximately 100,000 clones; around 76% of these occur just once. The leading ten clones occupy approximately 3.6% of the sample.

This sequence uses TRBV30 and TRBJ2-1, with TRBD2 matching 9 junction bases. Sequences were obtained from PBMCs. This TCR was recovered from a woman in her forties or fifties in good health and CMV-seropositive. The encoded CDR3 is CAWSPGAGGLGEQFF. The DNA sequence is TGTGCCTGGAGCCCGGGAGCGGGGGGCCTCGGTGAGCAGTTCTTC. This CDR3, with the reference TRBV30 and TRBJ2-1 proteins standing in past its ends, gives the full variable domain SQTIHQWPATLVQPVGSPLSLECTVEGTSNPNLYWYRQAAGRGLQLLFYSVGIGQISSEVPQNLSASRPQDRQFILSSKKLLLSDSGFYLCAWSPGAGGLGEQFFGPGTRLTVL.